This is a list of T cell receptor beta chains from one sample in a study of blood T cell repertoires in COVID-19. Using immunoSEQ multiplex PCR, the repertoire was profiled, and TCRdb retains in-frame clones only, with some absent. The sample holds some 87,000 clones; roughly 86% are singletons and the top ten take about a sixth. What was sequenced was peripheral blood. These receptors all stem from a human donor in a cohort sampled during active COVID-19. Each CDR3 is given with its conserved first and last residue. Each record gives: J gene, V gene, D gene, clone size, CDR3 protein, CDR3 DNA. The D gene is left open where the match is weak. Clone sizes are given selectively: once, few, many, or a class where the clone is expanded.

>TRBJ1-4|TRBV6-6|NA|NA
CASSLLTGPGDEKLFF
TGTGCCAGCAGTCTATTGACCGGGCCGGGAGATGAAAAACTGTTTTTT
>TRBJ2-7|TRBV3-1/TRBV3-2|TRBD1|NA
CASSQAGDRVTPPYEQYF
TGTGCCAGCAGCCAAGCCGGGGACAGGGTTACTCCCCCCTACGAGCAGTACTTC
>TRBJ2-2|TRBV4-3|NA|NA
CASSPTRGAANTGELFF
TGCGCCAGCAGCCCGACCCGGGGAGCAGCGAACACCGGGGAGCTGTTTTTT
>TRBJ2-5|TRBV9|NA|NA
CASSPQTGFEETQYF
TGTGCCAGCAGCCCACAAACAGGGTTTGAAGAGACCCAGTACTTC
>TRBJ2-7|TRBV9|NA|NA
CASSAGGTVSYEQYF
TGTGCCAGCAGCGCCGGAGGGACAGTATCCTACGAGCAGTACTTC
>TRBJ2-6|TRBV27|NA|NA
CASSLWAASGANVLTF
TGTGCCAGCAGTTTATGGGCAGCCTCTGGGGCCAACGTCCTGACTTTC
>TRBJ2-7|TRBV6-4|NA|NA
CASSEGGLSSYEQYF
TGTGCCAGCAGTGAAGGAGGATTGAGCTCCTACGAGCAGTACTTC
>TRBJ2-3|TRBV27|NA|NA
CASRAVPTGTDTQYF
TGTGCCAGCAGAGCCGTCCCGACAGGCACAGATACGCAGTATTTT
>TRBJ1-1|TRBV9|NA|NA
CASSGATGIMNTEAFF
TGTGCCAGCAGCGGGGCTACAGGGATCATGAACACTGAAGCTTTCTTT
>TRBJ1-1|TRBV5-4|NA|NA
CASSLEQGRNTEAFF
TGTGCCAGCAGCTTAGAACAGGGAAGAAACACTGAAGCTTTCTTT
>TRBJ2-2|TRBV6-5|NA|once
CASSYESLSGELFF
TGTGCCAGCAGTTACGAGTCTCTATCCGGGGAGCTGTTTTTT